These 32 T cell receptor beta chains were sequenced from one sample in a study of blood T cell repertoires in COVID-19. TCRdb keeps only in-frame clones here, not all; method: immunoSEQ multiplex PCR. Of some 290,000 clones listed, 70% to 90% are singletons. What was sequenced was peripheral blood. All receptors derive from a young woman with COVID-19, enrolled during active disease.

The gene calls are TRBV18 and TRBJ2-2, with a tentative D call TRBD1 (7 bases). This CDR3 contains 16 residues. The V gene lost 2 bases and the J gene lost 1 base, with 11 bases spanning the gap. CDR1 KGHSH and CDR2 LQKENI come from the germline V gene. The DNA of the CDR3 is TGTGCCAGCTCACCAACAGGGGAGGTGAACACCGGGGAGCTGTTTTTT. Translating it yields CASSPTGEVNTGELFF.

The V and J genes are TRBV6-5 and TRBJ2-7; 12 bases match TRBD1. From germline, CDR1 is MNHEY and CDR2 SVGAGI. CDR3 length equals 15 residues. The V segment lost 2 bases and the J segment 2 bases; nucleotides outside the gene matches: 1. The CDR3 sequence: CASSYGTGGPYEQYF. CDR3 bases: TGTGCCAGCAGTTACGGGACAGGGGGCCCCTACGAGCAGTACTTC.

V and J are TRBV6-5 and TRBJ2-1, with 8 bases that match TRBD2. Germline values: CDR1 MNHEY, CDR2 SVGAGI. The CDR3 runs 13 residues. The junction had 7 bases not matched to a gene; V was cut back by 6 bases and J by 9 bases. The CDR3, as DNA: TGTGCCAGCAGCCCAGCGGGGGTCTTTGAGCAGTTCTTC. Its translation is CASSPAGVFEQFF.

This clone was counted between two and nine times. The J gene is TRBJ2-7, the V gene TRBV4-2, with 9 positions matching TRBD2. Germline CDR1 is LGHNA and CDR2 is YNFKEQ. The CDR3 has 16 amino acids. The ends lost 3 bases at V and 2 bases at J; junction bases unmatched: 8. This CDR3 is CASSHGLAKGAYEQYF. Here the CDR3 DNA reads TGTGCCAGCAGCCACGGACTAGCGAAGGGGGCCTACGAGCAGTACTTC.

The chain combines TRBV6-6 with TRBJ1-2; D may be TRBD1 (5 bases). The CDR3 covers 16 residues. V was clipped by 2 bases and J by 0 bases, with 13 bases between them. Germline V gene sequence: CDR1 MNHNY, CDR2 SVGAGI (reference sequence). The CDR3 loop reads CASSYGAGITNYGYTF. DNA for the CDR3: TGTGCCAGCAGTTACGGTGCAGGGATCACTAACTATGGCTACACCTTC.

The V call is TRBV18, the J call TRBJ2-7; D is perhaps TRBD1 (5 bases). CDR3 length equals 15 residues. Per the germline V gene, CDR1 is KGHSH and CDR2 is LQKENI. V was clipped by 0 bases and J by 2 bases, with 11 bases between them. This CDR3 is CASSPPGALTYEQYF. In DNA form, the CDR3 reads TGTGCCAGCTCACCACCAGGGGCGCTCACCTACGAGCAGTACTTC. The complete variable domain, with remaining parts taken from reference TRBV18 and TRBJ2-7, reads NAGVMQNPRHLVRRRGQEARLRCSPMKGHSHVYWYRQLPEEGLKFMVYLQKENIIDESGMPKERFSAEFPKEGPSILRIQQVVRGDSAAYFCASSPPGALTYEQYFGPGTRLTVT.

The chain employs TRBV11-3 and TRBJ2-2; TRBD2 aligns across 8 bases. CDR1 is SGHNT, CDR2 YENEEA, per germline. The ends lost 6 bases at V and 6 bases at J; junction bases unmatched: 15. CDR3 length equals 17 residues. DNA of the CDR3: TGTGCCAGCAGTCTTGGGGTTACCGGGGGGGCCCCCGGGGAGCTGTTTTTT. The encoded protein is CASSLGVTGGAPGELFF.

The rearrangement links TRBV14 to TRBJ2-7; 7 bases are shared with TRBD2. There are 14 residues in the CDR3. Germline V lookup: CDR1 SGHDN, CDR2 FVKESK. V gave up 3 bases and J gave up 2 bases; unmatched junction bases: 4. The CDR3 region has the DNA TGTGCCAGCAGCCATTGGGGGGGTACCTACGAGCAGTACTTC. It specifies CASSHWGGTYEQYF.

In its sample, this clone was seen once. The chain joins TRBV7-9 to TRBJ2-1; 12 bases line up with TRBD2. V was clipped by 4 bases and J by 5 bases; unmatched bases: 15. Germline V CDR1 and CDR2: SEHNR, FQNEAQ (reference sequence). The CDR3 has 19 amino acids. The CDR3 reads CASSSPRHETSGGHNEQFF. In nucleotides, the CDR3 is TGTGCCAGCAGCTCTCCACGGCATGAGACTAGCGGGGGCCACAATGAGCAGTTCTTC. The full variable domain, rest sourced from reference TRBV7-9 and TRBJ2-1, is DTGVSQNPRHKITKRGQNVTFRCDPISEHNRLYWYRQTLGQGPEFLTYFQNEAQLEKSRLLSDRFSAERPKGSFSTLEIQRTEQGDSAMYLCASSSPRHETSGGHNEQFFGPGTRLTVL.

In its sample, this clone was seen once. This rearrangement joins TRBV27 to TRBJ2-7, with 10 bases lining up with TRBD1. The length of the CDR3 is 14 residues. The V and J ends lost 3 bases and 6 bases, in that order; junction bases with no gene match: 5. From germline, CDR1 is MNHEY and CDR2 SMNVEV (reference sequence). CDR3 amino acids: CASSFGTGAVEQYF. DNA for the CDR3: TGTGCCAGCAGTTTTGGGACAGGGGCGGTCGAGCAGTACTTC.

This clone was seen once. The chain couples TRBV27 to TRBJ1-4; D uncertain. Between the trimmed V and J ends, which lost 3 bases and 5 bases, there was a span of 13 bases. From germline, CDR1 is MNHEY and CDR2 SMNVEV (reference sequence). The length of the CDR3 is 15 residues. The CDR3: CASSFGGVSNEKLFF. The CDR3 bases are TGTGCCAGCAGTTTCGGCGGCGTTAGCAATGAAAAACTGTTTTTT.

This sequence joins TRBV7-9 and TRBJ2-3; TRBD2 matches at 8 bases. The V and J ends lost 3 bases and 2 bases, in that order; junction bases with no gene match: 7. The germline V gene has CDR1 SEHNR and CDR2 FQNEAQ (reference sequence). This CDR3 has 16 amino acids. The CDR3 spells CASSLAGGGYTDTQYF. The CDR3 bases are TGTGCCAGCAGCTTGGCTGGCGGGGGGTACACAGATACGCAGTATTTT.

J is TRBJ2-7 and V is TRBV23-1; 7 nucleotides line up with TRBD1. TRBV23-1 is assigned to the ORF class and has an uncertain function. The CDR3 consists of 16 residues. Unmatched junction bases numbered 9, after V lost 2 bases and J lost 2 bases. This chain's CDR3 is CASSQRGLPSPYEQYF. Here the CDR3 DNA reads TGCGCCAGCAGTCAAAGGGGGCTTCCTAGCCCCTACGAGCAGTACTTC.

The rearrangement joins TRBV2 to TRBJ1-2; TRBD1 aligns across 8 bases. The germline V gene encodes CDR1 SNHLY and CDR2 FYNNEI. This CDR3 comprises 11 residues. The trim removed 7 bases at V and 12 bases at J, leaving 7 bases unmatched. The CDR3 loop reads CASTGQGGDTF. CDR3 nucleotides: TGTGCCAGCACCGGACAGGGAGGCGACACCTTC.

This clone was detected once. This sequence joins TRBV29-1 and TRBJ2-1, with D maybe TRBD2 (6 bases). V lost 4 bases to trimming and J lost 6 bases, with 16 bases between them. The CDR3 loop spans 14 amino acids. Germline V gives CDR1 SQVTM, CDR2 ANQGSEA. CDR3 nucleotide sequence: TGCAGCGTTGGGCGGGGAGGTCTGGTCAATGAGCAGTTCTTC. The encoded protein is CSVGRGGLVNEQFF.

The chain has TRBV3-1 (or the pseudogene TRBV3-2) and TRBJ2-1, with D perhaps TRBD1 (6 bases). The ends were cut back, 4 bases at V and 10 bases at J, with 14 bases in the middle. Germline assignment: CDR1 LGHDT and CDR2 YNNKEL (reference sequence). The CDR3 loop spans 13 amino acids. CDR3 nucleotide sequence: TGTGCCAGCAGCCGGGGGCTGACGTCAGAGCAGTTCTTC. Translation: CASSRGLTSEQFF.

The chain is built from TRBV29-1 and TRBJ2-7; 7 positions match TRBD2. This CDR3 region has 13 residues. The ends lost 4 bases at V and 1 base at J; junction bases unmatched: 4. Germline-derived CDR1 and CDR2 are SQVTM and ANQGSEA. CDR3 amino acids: CSVGGGTSYEQYF. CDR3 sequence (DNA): TGCAGCGTTGGCGGGGGTACGTCCTACGAGCAGTACTTC.

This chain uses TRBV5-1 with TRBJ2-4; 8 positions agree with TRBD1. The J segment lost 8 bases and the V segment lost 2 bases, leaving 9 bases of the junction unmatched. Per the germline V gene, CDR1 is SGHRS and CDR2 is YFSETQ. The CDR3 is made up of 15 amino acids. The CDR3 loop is CASSFGIGQGDIQYF. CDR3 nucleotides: TGCGCCAGCAGCTTTGGAATTGGACAGGGTGACATTCAGTACTTC.

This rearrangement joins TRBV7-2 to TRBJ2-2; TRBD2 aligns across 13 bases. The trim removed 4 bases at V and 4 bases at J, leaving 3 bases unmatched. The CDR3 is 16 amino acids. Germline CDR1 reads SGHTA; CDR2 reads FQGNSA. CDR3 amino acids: CASSSGLAGATGELFF. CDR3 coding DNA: TGTGCCAGCAGCTCCGGACTAGCGGGGGCCACCGGGGAGCTGTTTTTT.

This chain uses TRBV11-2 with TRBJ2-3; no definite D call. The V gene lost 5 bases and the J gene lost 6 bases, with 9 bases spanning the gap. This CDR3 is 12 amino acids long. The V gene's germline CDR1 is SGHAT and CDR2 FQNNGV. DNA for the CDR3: TGTGCCAGCAGCCCAATGGAGGATACGCAGTATTTT. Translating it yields CASSPMEDTQYF.

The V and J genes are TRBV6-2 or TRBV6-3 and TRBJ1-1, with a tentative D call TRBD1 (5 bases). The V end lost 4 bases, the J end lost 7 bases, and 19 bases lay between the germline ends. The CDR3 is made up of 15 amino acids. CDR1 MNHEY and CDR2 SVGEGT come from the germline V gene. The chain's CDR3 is CASSFNDRTEVEAFF. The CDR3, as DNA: TGTGCCAGCAGTTTTAACGACAGAACCGAGGTTGAAGCTTTCTTT.

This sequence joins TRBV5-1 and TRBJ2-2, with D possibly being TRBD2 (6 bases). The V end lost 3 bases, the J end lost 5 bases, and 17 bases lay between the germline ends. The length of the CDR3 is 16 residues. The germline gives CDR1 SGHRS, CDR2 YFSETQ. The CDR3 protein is CASSSGTARTTGELFF. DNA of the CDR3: TGCGCCAGCAGCTCGGGGACTGCCCGGACAACCGGGGAGCTGTTTTTT.

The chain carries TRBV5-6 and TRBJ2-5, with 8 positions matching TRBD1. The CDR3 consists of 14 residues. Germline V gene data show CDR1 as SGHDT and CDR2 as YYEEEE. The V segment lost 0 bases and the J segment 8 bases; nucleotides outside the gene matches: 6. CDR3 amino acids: CASSLETGDLTQYF. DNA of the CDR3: TGTGCCAGCAGCTTGGAGACAGGGGATTTAACCCAGTACTTC.

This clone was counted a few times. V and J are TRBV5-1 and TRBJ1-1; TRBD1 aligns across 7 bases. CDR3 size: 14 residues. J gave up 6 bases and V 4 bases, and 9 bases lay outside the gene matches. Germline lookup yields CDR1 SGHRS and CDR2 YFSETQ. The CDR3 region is CASSKIQGKPEAFF. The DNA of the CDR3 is TGCGCCAGCAGCAAGATACAGGGGAAACCTGAAGCTTTCTTT. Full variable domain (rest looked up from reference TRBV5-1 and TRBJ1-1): KAGVTQTPRYLIKTRGQQVTLSCSPISGHRSVSWYQQTPGQGLQFLFEYFSETQRNKGNFPGRFSGRQFSNSRSEMNVSTLELGDSALYLCASSKIQGKPEAFFGQGTRLTVV.

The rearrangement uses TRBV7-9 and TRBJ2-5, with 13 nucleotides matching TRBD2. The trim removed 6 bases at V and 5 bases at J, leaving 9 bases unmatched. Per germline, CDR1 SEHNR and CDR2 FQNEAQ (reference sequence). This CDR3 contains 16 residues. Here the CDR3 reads CASRPLAGGPRETQYF. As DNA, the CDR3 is TGTGCCAGCAGACCACTAGCGGGGGGGCCCCGGGAGACCCAGTACTTC.

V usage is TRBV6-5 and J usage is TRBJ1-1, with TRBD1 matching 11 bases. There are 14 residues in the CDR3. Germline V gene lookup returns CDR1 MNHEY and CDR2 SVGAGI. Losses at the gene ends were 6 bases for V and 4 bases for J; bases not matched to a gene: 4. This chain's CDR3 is CASSRTGGATEAFF. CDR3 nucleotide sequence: TGTGCCAGCAGCCGGACAGGGGGCGCCACTGAAGCTTTCTTT.

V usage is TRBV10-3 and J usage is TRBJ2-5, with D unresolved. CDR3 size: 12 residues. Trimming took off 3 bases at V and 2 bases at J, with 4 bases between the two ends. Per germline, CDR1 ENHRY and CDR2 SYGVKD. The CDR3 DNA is TGTGCCATCAGTGAACAGCAAGAGACCCAGTACTTC. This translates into CAISEQQETQYF.

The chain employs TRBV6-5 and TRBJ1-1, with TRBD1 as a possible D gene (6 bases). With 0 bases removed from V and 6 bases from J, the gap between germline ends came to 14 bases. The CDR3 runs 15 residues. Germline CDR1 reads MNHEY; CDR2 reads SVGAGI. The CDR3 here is CASSYSTQGWAEAFF. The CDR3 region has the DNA TGTGCCAGCAGTTACTCGACGCAGGGGTGGGCTGAAGCTTTCTTT.

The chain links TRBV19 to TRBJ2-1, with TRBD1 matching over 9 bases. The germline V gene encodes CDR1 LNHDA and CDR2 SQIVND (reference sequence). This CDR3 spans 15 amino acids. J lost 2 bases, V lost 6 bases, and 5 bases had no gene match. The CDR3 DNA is TGTGCCAGTAGGCCGGGACAGGGCCCCTACAATGAGCAGTTCTTC. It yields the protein CASRPGQGPYNEQFF. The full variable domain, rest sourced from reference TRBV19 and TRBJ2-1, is DGGITQSPKYLFRKEGQNVTLSCEQNLNHDAMYWYRQDPGQGLRLIYYSQIVNDFQKGDIAEGYSVSREKKESFPLTVTSAQKNPTAFYLCASRPGQGPYNEQFFGPGTRLTVL.

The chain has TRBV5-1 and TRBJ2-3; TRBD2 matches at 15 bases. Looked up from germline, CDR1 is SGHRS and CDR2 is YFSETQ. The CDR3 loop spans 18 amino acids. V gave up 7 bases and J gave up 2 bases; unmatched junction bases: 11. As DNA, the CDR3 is TGCGCCAGCGCACGGACTAGCGGGGGGGGACCTTCCACAGATACGCAGTATTTT. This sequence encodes CASARTSGGGPSTDTQYF.

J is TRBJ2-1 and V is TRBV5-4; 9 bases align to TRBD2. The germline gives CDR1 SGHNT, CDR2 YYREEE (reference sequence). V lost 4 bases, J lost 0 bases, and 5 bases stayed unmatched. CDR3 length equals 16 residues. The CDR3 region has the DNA TGTGCCAGCAGCGCGCGCGGGGGGGCCTCCTACAATGAGCAGTTCTTC. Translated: CASSARGGASYNEQFF.

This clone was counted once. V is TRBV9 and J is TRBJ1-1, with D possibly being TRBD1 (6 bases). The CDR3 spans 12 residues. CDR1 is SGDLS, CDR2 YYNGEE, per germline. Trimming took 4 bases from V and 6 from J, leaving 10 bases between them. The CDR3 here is CASSRHRAEAFF. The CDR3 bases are TGTGCCAGCAGCAGACACAGGGCTGAAGCTTTCTTT.